Listed below are T cell receptor beta chains from one sample, sequenced in a study of shared clonotypes between healthy human individuals. Only in-frame clones appear in the TCRdb table, and some are missing; sequencing was by immunoSEQ multiplex PCR. The data contain over 850,000 clones, around three quarters of them seen just once; the ten biggest clones take up under 0.65%. Sequencing used memory CD4+ T cells from PBMCs. Receptors were obtained from a man in his late teens or twenties in good health. Some clones in this sample may be carry-over from other donors' samples. Each CDR3 is given with its conserved first and last residue. The D gene is left open where the match is weak. The size entry is marked missing in some rows and otherwise reads once, few, many or a size class.

>NA|TRBV7-2|TRBJ2-3|NA
TGTGCCAGCAGCTCACAGCTGGCTAGCACAGATACGCAGTATTTT
CASSSQLASTDTQYF
>TRBD2|TRBV5-1|TRBJ2-1|NA
TGCGCCAGCAGCCGGGGGGGCTCAAATGAGCAGTTCTTC
CASSRGGSNEQFF
>NA|TRBV4-1|TRBJ1-6|NA
TGCGCCAGCAGCCAAGAATCGCTGGACGATTCACCCCTCCACTTT
CASSQESLDDSPLHF
>TRBD2|TRBV25-1|TRBJ2-7|NA
TGTGCCAGCAGAAAAGAACTAGCGGGAAGAGCTAGCTGCGAGCAGTACTTC
CASRKELAGRASCEQYF
>NA|TRBV6-5|TRBJ1-1|NA
TGTGCCAGCAGTTCTACCCGGGTAATCCGAGAAGCTTTCTTT
CASSSTRVIREAFF
>TRBD2|TRBV9|TRBJ2-7|NA
TGTGCCAGCAGCGTAGGCGTAGCGGGAGACAGCTACGAGCAGTACTTC
CASSVGVAGDSYEQYF
>NA|TRBV11-2|TRBJ2-7|NA
TGTGCCAGCAGCCCTCCGGGGGCCCCCTCCTACGAGCAGTACTTC
CASSPPGAPSYEQYF
>NA|TRBV5-1|TRBJ2-1|once
TGCGCCAGCAGCTTACCGGACACCTACAATGAGCAGTTCTTC
CASSLPDTYNEQFF
>NA|TRBV5-1|TRBJ2-3|NA
TGCGCCAGCAGCTTGGAGAAGGGCGATACGCAGTATTTT
CASSLEKGDTQYF
>TRBD2|TRBV18|TRBJ2-2|NA
TGTGCCAGCTCCCCGGGACTATTCGCGAACACCGGGGAGCTGTTTTTT
CASSPGLFANTGELFF
>TRBD1|TRBV18|TRBJ2-5|few
TGTGCCAGCTCTCGGGACAGTGAGGCAGAGACCCAGTACTTC
CASSRDSEAETQYF
>NA|TRBV28|TRBJ1-2|NA
TGTGCCAGCAGACGGACGGTGTGGTATGGCTACACCTTC
CASRRTVWYGYTF
>NA|TRBV6-1|TRBJ1-5|NA
TGTGCCAGCAATCGGGGCTCCCGCAATCAGCCCCAGCATTTT
CASNRGSRNQPQHF
>TRBD1|TRBV5-4|TRBJ1-2|NA
TGTGCCAGCAGCTTAGTATCGGGACAGGGCTATGGCTACACCTTC
CASSLVSGQGYGYTF
>NA|TRBV7-2|TRBJ2-7|NA
TGTGCCAGCAGCTTGGGAAGCGGTTCCCTCTACGAGCAGTACTTC
CASSLGSGSLYEQYF
>NA|TRBV7-9|TRBJ2-7|NA
TGTGCCAGCAGCTTAGATGGGGCAGTTGAGCAGTACTTC
CASSLDGAVEQYF
>TRBD1|TRBV30|TRBJ1-2|few
TGTGCCTGGAGGGTACAGGGGACAGCTAACTATGGCTACACCTTC
CAWRVQGTANYGYTF
>NA|TRBV5-6|TRBJ2-2|once
TGTGCCAGCCATTTGTCTCGGGCCCTGGGCACCGGGGAGCTGTTTTTT
CASHLSRALGTGELFF
>TRBD1|TRBV11-3|TRBJ1-1|NA
TGTGCCAGCAGCCGGACAGGACCGGACACTGAAGCTTTCTTT
CASSRTGPDTEAFF
>NA|TRBV11-2|TRBJ2-7|NA
TGTGCCAGCAGCTTAGATCGTCGGCAGGGCGAGCAGTACTTC
CASSLDRRQGEQYF
>NA|TRBV5-1|TRBJ2-7|NA
TGCGCCAGCAGCTTGGGCGACCTCTCCTACGAGCAGTACTTC
CASSLGDLSYEQYF
>NA|TRBV10-3|TRBJ1-5|NA
TGTGCCATCAGTGCAGGCAATCAGCCCCAGCATTTT
CAISAGNQPQHF
>NA|TRBV28|TRBJ1-1|NA
TGTGCCAGCAGTTCCCCCTTTGGCTTAAGGAACACTGAAGCTTTCTTT
CASSSPFGLRNTEAFF
>NA|TRBV19|TRBJ2-1|once
TGTGCCAGTGGGGCGGGACAGCGGGGTGAGCAGTTCTTC
CASGAGQRGEQFF
>NA|TRBV18|TRBJ1-4|NA
TGTGCCAGCTCACCAGAGGGGGGACGAGGTGAAAAACTGTTTTTT
CASSPEGGRGEKLFF
>NA|TRBV7-2|TRBJ2-2|NA
TGTGCCAGCAGCTTAGCGCGATGGACCGGGGAGCTGTTTTTT
CASSLARWTGELFF
>TRBD2|TRBV5-1|TRBJ2-3|NA
TGCGCCAGCAGCGTTAGCGGGAGAAGCACAGATACGCAGTATTTT
CASSVSGRSTDTQYF
>TRBD1|TRBV15|TRBJ1-5|NA
TGTGCCACCAGCAGAGATGACAGGGGGGCTCAGCCCCAGCATTTT
CATSRDDRGAQPQHF
>TRBD1|TRBV4-1|TRBJ1-4|few
TGCGCCAGCAGCCATGGACAGGCGAATGAAAAACTGTTTTTT
CASSHGQANEKLFF
>NA|TRBV11-2|TRBJ2-1|once
TGTGCCAGCAGCTTCCTAGATTATTCCTACAATGAGCAGTTCTTC
CASSFLDYSYNEQFF
>NA|TRBV4-2|TRBJ2-2|NA
TGTGCCAGCAGCCAAGCGGCTGGGGAGCTGTTTTTT
CASSQAAGELFF
>NA|TRBV28|TRBJ2-5|NA
TGTGCCAGCAGTCCCGCAGGGTCGGGGGAGACCCAGTACTTC
CASSPAGSGETQYF
>NA|TRBV19|TRBJ2-1|NA
TGTGCCAGTAGTATAGAGCTAGTCGGATCCAATGAGCAGTTCTTC
CASSIELVGSNEQFF
>TRBD2|TRBV19|TRBJ2-7|NA
TGTGCCAGTAGCCTGACTAGCGGGAGTCTCGACGAGCAGTACTTC
CASSLTSGSLDEQYF
>NA|TRBV4-3|TRBJ2-1|NA
TGCGCCAGCAGCCGAGCACCTACGAGCTCCTACAATGAGCAGTTCTTC
CASSRAPTSSYNEQFF
>NA|TRBV15|TRBJ2-7|once
TGTGCCACCAGCAGCCCTTTACGAGGGAACGAGCAGTACTTC
CATSSPLRGNEQYF
>NA|TRBV5-1|TRBJ2-6|NA
TGCGCCAGCAGCTACCGGGGACTCCTGGGGGTCTCTGGGGCCAACGTCCTGACTTTC
CASSYRGLLGVSGANVLTF
>NA|TRBV9|TRBJ1-3|few
TGTGCCAGCAGCCTCACTTTTGCTGGAAACACCATACATTTT
CASSLTFAGNTIHF
>NA|TRBV6-6|TRBJ2-7|few
TGTGCCAGCAGTTACTCACGGGACACCTCCTACGAGCAGTACTTC
CASSYSRDTSYEQYF
>TRBD1|TRBV28|TRBJ2-5|few
TGTGCCAGCAGTTGGGACAGGGGACCCCAAGAGACCCAGTACTTC
CASSWDRGPQETQYF
>TRBD2|TRBV5-1|TRBJ2-2|NA
TGCGCCAGCAGCTTGGGTAGCGGGAAGCTGTTTTTT
CASSLGSGKLFF